The text below deals with one TCR beta chain. Its specificity is unknown. The data originate from a study of cytomegalovirus exposure and HLA in healthy donors. Study-level results: A link between a missense DCLRE1C variant and TCR beta V- and J-gene trimming emerged from a later analysis.

The V end lost 1 base, the J end lost 3 bases, and 10 bases lay between the germline ends. CDR3 length: 14 amino acids. From germline, CDR1 is SGHDT and CDR2 YYEEEE. Vbeta (60) and Jbeta (13) primers were used in the PCR. TCRdb's table, derived via immunoSEQ multiplex PCR, lists solely in-frame clones and lacks some. The table includes about 200,000 clones, roughly 80% detected once. This chain connects TRBV5-6 to TRBJ1-1; TRBD1 might be the D (5 bases). This clonotype was sampled from a man aged 30-40 years in good health and CMV-seronegative. Source material: PBMCs. CDR3 region: CASSLKGVDTEAFF. In nucleotides, the CDR3 is TGTGCCAGCAGCTTGAAAGGGGTTGACACTGAAGCTTTCTTT.